This is a list of T cell receptor beta chains from one sample in a study of cytomegalovirus exposure and HLA in healthy donors. Sequencing used immunoSEQ multiplex PCR; TCRdb keeps in-frame clones, though not all of them. The sample lists 120,000 or so clones; around 80% were seen once. The sequencing sample was made of PBMCs. The receptor set was obtained from a female donor in good health and CMV-seronegative. Each CDR3 is given with its conserved first and last residue. Each record gives: clone size, V gene, J gene, D gene, CDR3 DNA, CDR3 protein. A D gene is named only where the DNA matches it firmly. Clone size is shown for a subset of rows, as once, few, many or a class of expanded clone.

-	TRBV28	TRBJ2-3	-	TGTGCCGTTGTCAGTTCTAGCACAGATACGCAGTATTTT	CAVVSSSTDTQYF
-	TRBV9	TRBJ2-3	-	TGTGCCAGCAGCCCCCGGGGAGGACGAAGCACAGATACGCAGTATTTT	CASSPRGGRSTDTQYF
-	TRBV19	TRBJ2-2	TRBD2	TGTGCCAGTAGTAATAGGGGCGGACTAGCGAGCACCGGGGAGCTGTTTTTT	CASSNRGGLASTGELFF
-	TRBV30	TRBJ2-3	-	TGTGCCTGGAGTCCGAAGGAGGGACTAGATACGCAGTATTTT	CAWSPKEGLDTQYF
-	TRBV6-5	TRBJ1-2	-	TGTGCCAGCAGTTCCGAACAGGGATTTGGGGGCTACACCTTC	CASSSEQGFGGYTF
-	TRBV7-9	TRBJ2-1	TRBD2	TGTTCCAACAGCCTACCGGGACTAGTAGTCAATGAGCAGTTCTTC	CSNSLPGLVVNEQFF
-	TRBV20-1	TRBJ2-7	-	TGCAGTGGAAGTTGGGCCTACGAGCAGTACTTC	CSGSWAYEQYF
few	TRBV4-1	TRBJ2-7	TRBD2	TGCGCCAGCAGCCAAGCCAGACTAGCGGGGGACTACGAGCAGTACTTC	CASSQARLAGDYEQYF
-	TRBV6-4	TRBJ2-2	TRBD2	TGTGCCAGCAGTGTGTCTAGCGGGAACGGCGGGGAGCTGTTTTTT	CASSVSSGNGGELFF
-	TRBV5-1	TRBJ1-1	TRBD1	TGCGCCAGCAGCTGGGACAGGGTGAACACTGAAGCTTTCTTT	CASSWDRVNTEAFF
once	TRBV2	TRBJ1-2	TRBD1	TGTGCCAGCAGTGACCCCGGACAGGTTAATGGCTACACCTTC	CASSDPGQVNGYTF
-	TRBV2	TRBJ1-2	-	TGTGCCACCAGACAGCATTTAAACTATGGCTACACCTTC	CATRQHLNYGYTF
-	TRBV28	TRBJ1-2	-	TGTGCCAGCAGGTACATCCGCGGGACTGTGAAAGATGATGGCTACACCTTC	CASRYIRGTVKDDGYTF
-	TRBV25-1	TRBJ1-2	-	TGTGCCAGCAGTGGGGGACACATCTATGGCTACACCTTC	CASSGGHIYGYTF
-	TRBV5-1	TRBJ2-1	TRBD2	TGCGCCAGCAGACACAGCGGGGGTCCCTACAATGAGCAGTTCTTC	CASRHSGGPYNEQFF
-	TRBV11-2	TRBJ2-2	-	TGTGCCAGCAGCAGACTTGGCCCCGGGGAGCTGTTTTTT	CASSRLGPGELFF
-	TRBV4-1	TRBJ2-5	-	TGCGCCAGCAGCCGTGGGCCCCGGGAGACCCAGTACTTC	CASSRGPRETQYF
-	TRBV10-2	TRBJ2-5	-	TGCGCCAGCAGCGAAACAGGTCGCGAGACCCAGTACTTC	CASSETGRETQYF
-	TRBV7-6	TRBJ2-1	TRBD2	TGTGCCAGCAGCTTAGCACCGGGGGGCAATGAGCAGTTCTTC	CASSLAPGGNEQFF
-	TRBV28	TRBJ2-7	-	TGTGCCAGCAGTCCCTCTAAAGTTGGCGAGCAGTACTTC	CASSPSKVGEQYF
-	TRBV28	TRBJ2-3	TRBD1	TGTGCCAGCAGTTTATACGGGACAGGGAGAACCACAGATACGCAGTATTTT	CASSLYGTGRTTDTQYF
-	TRBV19	TRBJ1-2	-	TGTGCCAGTAGTCCCCGAAGAGACTATGGCTACACCTTC	CASSPRRDYGYTF
-	TRBV7-9	TRBJ2-3	-	TGTGCCAGCACCCAGATGGATACGCAGTATTTT	CASTQMDTQYF